The 32 T cell receptor beta chains given below trace back to one sample, sequenced in a study of cytomegalovirus exposure and HLA in healthy donors (dated by TCRdb to about 2017). Receptor amplification or capture employed the immunoSEQ multiplex PCR assay. The multiplex PCR relied on a mix of 60 forward primers for TCR Vbeta segments and 13 reverse primers for TCR Jbeta segments. TCRdb obtained this table from immuneACCESS and retained in-frame rearrangements with V and J assigned. These tables miss some clones; where compared with another copy, unresolved V genes account for less than half of the shortfall, and the remainder is unexplained. Counted in this sample were around 100,000 clones; roughly 76% of them appeared once. The ten largest clones add up to around 4% of the sample. Specimen: PBMCs. Receptors were obtained from a man aged 35 to 55 in good health and CMV-seronegative.

This chain joins TRBV21-1 and TRBJ2-3; the tabulated D call, TRBD1, remains unverified against the DNA. TRBV21-1 is tagged as a pseudogene. The CDR3 is 21 amino acids. The CDR3 sequence is CASSKSPTGTKQGSGTDTQYF. CDR3 sequence (DNA): TGTGCCAGCAGCAAATCCCCAACGGGAACGAAACAGGGTTCAGGTACAGATACGCAGTATTTT.

This clone was observed a few times. V and J are TRBV6-5 and TRBJ1-1; 8 bases are shared with TRBD1. V lost 4 bases, J lost 1 base, and 5 bases stayed unmatched. Germline loops: CDR1 MNHEY, CDR2 SVGAGI. This CDR3 is built from 15 residues. The CDR3 sequence is CASSWTGLGNTEAFF. CDR3 DNA sequence: TGTGCCAGCAGTTGGACAGGGCTCGGGAACACTGAAGCTTTCTTT.

The rearrangement uses TRBV6-5 and TRBJ1-2; a possible D gene is TRBD1 (6 bases). This CDR3 is 16 amino acids long. Germline V lookup: CDR1 MNHEY, CDR2 SVGAGI. The V gene lost 0 bases and the J gene lost 3 bases, with 14 bases spanning the gap. The CDR3 loop reads CASSYSAGDDDYGYTF. In nucleotides, the CDR3 is TGTGCCAGCAGTTACTCTGCAGGGGACGACGACTATGGCTACACCTTC.

This clone was observed a few times. The chain recombines TRBV9 with TRBJ1-2; 10 nucleotides line up with TRBD1. In germline, CDR1 is SGDLS, CDR2 YYNGEE. V lost 0 bases to trimming and J lost 7 bases; unmatched junction nucleotides: 3. The CDR3 has 14 residues. In DNA, the CDR3 is TGTGCCAGCAGCGTAGGGGACAGGGGTTTTGGCTACACCTTC. It is translated as CASSVGDRGFGYTF.

This clone was counted between two and nine times. This rearrangement joins TRBV27 to TRBJ1-1; 9 bases fit TRBD1. The germline CDR1 and CDR2 sequences are MNHEY and SMNVEV (reference sequence). CDR3 length: 14 residues. Trimming at V came to 6 bases and at J to 4 bases, leaving 6 bases not matched to a gene. This chain's CDR3 is CASRTGGLGTEAFF. CDR3 sequence (DNA): TGTGCCAGCAGAACAGGGGGCTTGGGCACTGAAGCTTTCTTT.

The chain recombines TRBV21-1 with TRBJ1-6; the table's TRBD1 call for D was not verified on the DNA. TRBV21-1 is a recognized pseudogene. The CDR3 is 16 amino acids. CDR3 residues: CASGNSLPFYNSPLHF. The CDR3 bases are TGTGCCAGCGGCAACAGTCTCCCGTTTTATAATTCACCCCTCCACTTT.

This chain links TRBV5-1 with TRBJ2-1; 9 bases fit TRBD2. Germline lookup yields CDR1 SGHRS and CDR2 YFSETQ. This CDR3 contains 14 residues. V shed 2 bases, J shed 7 bases, and the junction held 4 bases outside the gene matches. CDR3 coding DNA: TGCGCCAGCAGCTTCCTAGCGGGGACAAATGAGCAGTTCTTC. It yields the protein CASSFLAGTNEQFF.

The J gene is TRBJ1-3, the V gene TRBV5-1; a weak D match, TRBD1 (6 bases). Germline values: CDR1 SGHRS, CDR2 YFSETQ. With 1 base removed from V and 3 bases from J, the gap between germline ends came to 11 bases. The CDR3 loop spans 15 amino acids. The chain's CDR3 is CASSLFAGDGNTIYF. Here the CDR3 DNA reads TGCGCCAGCAGCTTGTTTGCAGGGGATGGAAACACCATATATTTT.

This chain uses TRBV7-3 with TRBJ2-1; 7 bases fit TRBD2. Germline trimming cut 5 bases from V and 2 bases from J; bases unmatched to any gene: 6. From germline, CDR1 is SGHTA and CDR2 FQGTGA. This CDR3 is built from 15 residues. This CDR3 reads CASSPGGRPYNEQFF. The CDR3 nucleotides read TGTGCCAGCAGCCCCGGGGGGAGACCCTACAATGAGCAGTTCTTC.

J is TRBJ1-2 and V is TRBV9; no definite D call. The V and J ends lost 2 bases and 8 bases respectively, with 13 bases between them. The length of the CDR3 is 13 residues. The V gene's germline CDR1 is SGDLS and CDR2 YYNGEE. The CDR3 DNA reads as TGTGCCAGCAGCGTCGACACCCCATGGGGCTACACCTTC. As protein: CASSVDTPWGYTF.

The rearrangement uses TRBV4-2 and TRBJ2-3; D is undetermined. The CDR3 contains 16 residues. CDR1 LGHNA and CDR2 YNFKEQ come from the germline V gene. Trimming left V 5 bases short and J 0 bases short, with 15 bases between. The CDR3 coding sequence is TGTGCCAGCAGCAATGCAGCGTTGTTTAGCACAGATACGCAGTATTTT. Its translation is CASSNAALFSTDTQYF.

The chain links TRBV5-1 to TRBJ2-1; D might be TRBD1 (5 bases). Between the trimmed V and J ends, which lost 4 bases and 7 bases, there was a span of 18 bases. Germline V lookup: CDR1 SGHRS, CDR2 YFSETQ. This CDR3 has 15 residues. The chain's CDR3 is CASSVALGRVNEQFF. The CDR3 DNA reads TGCGCCAGCAGCGTGGCCCTAGGCAGGGTGAATGAGCAGTTCTTC.

V and J are TRBV18 and TRBJ2-5, with D possibly matching TRBD2 (6 bases). Trimming removed 3 bases at V and 3 bases at J, with 8 bases between. Germline lookup yields CDR1 KGHSH and CDR2 LQKENI. This CDR3 region has 13 residues. This CDR3 is CASSPGGKETQYF. CDR3 bases: TGTGCCAGCTCACCCGGGGGAAAAGAGACCCAGTACTTC.

This chain joins TRBV7-3 and TRBJ2-7, with D perhaps TRBD2 (6 bases). Germline V CDR1 and CDR2: SGHTA, FQGTGA. This CDR3 is built from 13 residues. Trimming left V 4 bases short and J 1 base short, with 8 bases between. The chain's CDR3 is CASSSGLSYEQYF. CDR3 in DNA: TGTGCCAGCAGCTCGGGACTTTCCTACGAGCAGTACTTC.

The CDR3 DNA is TGCGCCAGCAGCTTGGTCACAGGTCCCGCCTACGAGCAGTACTTC. This codes for CASSLVTGPAYEQYF. The genes are TRBV5-1 and TRBJ2-7; D is possibly TRBD1 (5 bases). The CDR3 contains 15 residues. Germline CDR1 and CDR2: SGHRS and YFSETQ. V was trimmed by 0 bases and J by 2 bases, leaving 12 bases between them.

The V and J genes are TRBV5-1 and TRBJ1-2; 9 bases line up with TRBD1. Germline CDR1 is SGHRS and CDR2 is YFSETQ. J lost 0 bases, V lost 4 bases, and 7 bases had no gene match. The CDR3 has 16 amino acids. The CDR3 sequence: CASSLSGQGANYGYTF. CDR3 nucleotide sequence: TGCGCCAGCAGCCTCTCGGGACAGGGTGCTAACTATGGCTACACCTTC.

This clone was seen only a few times. The chain recombines TRBV15 with TRBJ1-1, with D unclear. CDR1 and CDR2 from the germline V gene are LNHNV and YYDKDF (reference sequence). V gave up 4 bases and J gave up 1 base, with 7 bases separating them. The CDR3 covers 13 residues. CDR3 region: CATSNDRNTEAFF. CDR3 nucleotide sequence: TGTGCCACCAGCAATGATAGGAACACTGAAGCTTTCTTT.

V gene TRBV19 combines with J gene TRBJ1-4; weak D call: TRBD1 (5 bases). The CDR3 runs to 15 residues. V lost 0 bases and J 8 bases, leaving 13 bases between the germline ends. Germline assignment: CDR1 LNHDA and CDR2 SQIVND (reference sequence). This CDR3 reads CASSIEGRRGEKLFF. The CDR3 nucleotides read TGTGCCAGTAGTATAGAAGGCAGGAGGGGAGAAAAACTGTTTTTT. The full variable domain, with the rest looked up from reference TRBV19 and TRBJ1-4, is DGGITQSPKYLFRKEGQNVTLSCEQNLNHDAMYWYRQDPGQGLRLIYYSQIVNDFQKGDIAEGYSVSREKKESFPLTVTSAQKNPTAFYLCASSIEGRRGEKLFFGSGTQLSVL.

The V and J genes are TRBV29-1 and TRBJ1-1; TRBD1 matches 10 bases. Germline V gene lookup returns CDR1 SQVTM and CDR2 ANQGSEA. Germline trimming cut 4 bases from V and 5 bases from J; bases unmatched to any gene: 4. The CDR3 consists of 13 residues. CDR3 loop: CSVVDRGETEAFF. DNA for the CDR3: TGCAGCGTTGTGGACAGGGGGGAGACTGAAGCTTTCTTT.

The genes are TRBV9 and TRBJ1-5; 8 positions match TRBD1. The CDR3 extends over 15 amino acids. With 3 bases clipped from V and 1 base from J, the junction kept 3 bases outside the gene matches. Germline lookup yields CDR1 SGDLS and CDR2 YYNGEE. DNA for the CDR3: TGTGCCAGCAGCGCCGGACAGGGAAGCAATCAGCCCCAGCATTTT. Protein product: CASSAGQGSNQPQHF.

Concerning this clone: Other DNA variants within this sample encode the same CDR3. The V gene is TRBV20-1, the J gene TRBJ2-2, with D possibly being TRBD1 (5 bases). V was clipped by 3 bases and J by 8 bases, with 7 bases between them. Germline CDR1 DFQATT, CDR2 SNEGSKA (reference sequence). CDR3 length equals 11 residues. CDR3 DNA: TGCAGTGCTAGTCAGGGAGGGGAGCTGTTTTTT. Protein product: CSASQGGELFF.

V gene TRBV4-1 combines with J gene TRBJ2-3, with D tentatively TRBD2 (6 bases). Germline lookup yields CDR1 MGHRA and CDR2 YSYEKL. The CDR3 contains 17 residues. The V and J ends lost 3 bases and 5 bases respectively, with 21 bases between them. CDR3 coding DNA: TGCGCCAGCAGCCAGCCGACCGCGGGGCAGAAGAGAGATACGCAGTATTTT. Translating it yields CASSQPTAGQKRDTQYF.

This clone was counted a few times. This chain uses TRBV10-2 with TRBJ2-1, with 9 bases fitting TRBD1. J was trimmed by 7 bases and V by 5 bases; bases with no gene match: 9. This CDR3 contains 15 residues. The germline V gene has CDR1 WSHSY and CDR2 SAAADI. CDR3 in DNA: TGCGCCAGCAGTTCTTTTGGGACAGGGCGGAATGAGCAGTTCTTC. This encodes CASSSFGTGRNEQFF.

Only one count was recorded for this clone. The gene calls are TRBV4-2 and TRBJ1-1, with 10 bases identical to TRBD1. After removal of 0 bases from V and 8 bases from J, the junction contained 3 bases not matched to a gene. The CDR3 has 14 residues. CDR1 and CDR2 from the germline V gene are LGHNA and YNFKEQ. CDR3 DNA: TGTGCCAGCAGCCAAGAGGACAGGGGGGTCGAAGCTTTCTTT. This gives the protein CASSQEDRGVEAFF.

This chain joins TRBV5-1 and TRBJ2-1; 9 bases line up with TRBD1. This CDR3 comprises 15 residues. The germline CDR1 and CDR2 sequences are SGHRS and YFSETQ. The V and J ends lost 4 bases and 1 base, in that order; junction bases with no gene match: 3. The CDR3 loop is CASSPGQGSYNEQFF. The CDR3 DNA reads TGCGCCAGCAGCCCCGGACAGGGGTCCTACAATGAGCAGTTCTTC. The full variable domain, with the rest looked up from reference TRBV5-1 and TRBJ2-1, is KAGVTQTPRYLIKTRGQQVTLSCSPISGHRSVSWYQQTPGQGLQFLFEYFSETQRNKGNFPGRFSGRQFSNSRSEMNVSTLELGDSALYLCASSPGQGSYNEQFFGPGTRLTVL.

This clone showed up just a few times. V gene TRBV5-1 combines with J gene TRBJ2-3; D gene ambiguous. V lost 1 base to trimming and J lost 6 bases, with 12 bases between them. CDR1 is SGHRS and CDR2 is YFSETQ in the germline V gene. This CDR3 spans 14 amino acids. Here the CDR3 DNA reads TGCGCCAGCAGCTTGATACGGCACGGGGATACGCAGTATTTT. Protein product: CASSLIRHGDTQYF.

CDR3 nucleotide sequence: TGTGCCAGCAGCCTTAGGAGCCATTCCGCAGATACGCAGTATTTT. Translated: CASSLRSHSADTQYF. The J gene is TRBJ2-3, the V gene TRBV13; D is undetermined. Between the trimmed V and J ends, which lost 5 bases and 4 bases, there was a span of 16 bases. Per the germline V gene, CDR1 is PRHDT and CDR2 is FYEKMQ (reference sequence). The CDR3 spans 15 residues.

This rearrangement joins TRBV5-1 to TRBJ2-1, with TRBD2 matching 11 bases. The V and J ends lost 2 bases and 3 bases, in that order; junction bases with no gene match: 4. This CDR3 spans 16 amino acids. Looked up from germline, CDR1 is SGHRS and CDR2 is YFSETQ. As DNA, the CDR3 is TGCGCCAGCAGCTTCATAACTAGCGGGGGCTACAATGAGCAGTTCTTC. Translating gives CASSFITSGGYNEQFF.

Comments on this clone: An end of the junction does not agree with germline; a read error may underlie this. Other DNA sequences from this sample encode an identical CDR3 as well. The rearrangement joins TRBV7-2 to TRBJ1-6, with D possibly being TRBD1 (6 bases). CDR1 is SGHTA and CDR2 is FQGNSA in the germline V gene. CDR3 size: 15 residues. The CDR3 region has the DNA TGTGCCAGCAGACTTTCCACAGGGTATAATTCCCCCCTCCACTTT. Protein: CASRLSTGYNSPLHF.

This clone was recorded only once. V usage is TRBV7-9 and J usage is TRBJ1-2, with D maybe TRBD1 (6 bases). This CDR3 region has 14 residues. From germline, CDR1 is SEHNR and CDR2 FQNEAQ (reference sequence). V lost 5 bases and J 4 bases, leaving 14 bases between the germline ends. The CDR3 DNA reads as TGTGCCAGCAGCCCATTAGGGGGACCCTATGGCTACACCTTC. Translation gives CASSPLGGPYGYTF.

This clone has a single count. This chain uses TRBV15 with TRBJ2-5; 9 nucleotides agree with TRBD2. CDR3 length equals 14 residues. V lost 6 bases to trimming and J lost 2 bases; unmatched junction nucleotides: 4. In germline, CDR1 is LNHNV, CDR2 YYDKDF (reference sequence). The CDR3 DNA sequence: TGTGCCACCAGGGCTAGCGGGGAACAAGAGACCCAGTACTTC. Its translation: CATRASGEQETQYF. The whole variable domain, filled in from reference TRBV15 and TRBJ2-5, reads DAMVIQNPRYQVTQFGKPVTLSCSQTLNHNVMYWYQQKSSQAPKLLFHYYDKDFNNEADTPDNFQSRRPNTSFCFLDIRSPGLGDTAMYLCATRASGEQETQYFGPGTRLLVL.

Written as DNA, the CDR3 is TGTGCCAGAAGCTTGCTAGCGGGGGAAAACGTC. Residues: CARSLLAGENV. The chain employs TRBV5-3 and TRBJ2-7; 10 bases align to TRBD2. TRBV5-3 is an open reading frame, and its role is uncertain. The CDR3 loop spans 11 amino acids.